Listed below are T cell receptor beta chains from one sample, sequenced in a study of tumor-infiltrating lymphocytes in primary liver carcinoma. MiXCR was run by TCRdb on the multiplex PCR reads, yielding one entry per CDR3 protein. The profile covers about 200,000 distinct CDR3 sequences, with approximately 64% appearing a single time and roughly 6.4% taken by the ten largest. The sequencing sample was made of peripheral blood. Source of these receptors: a woman aged 60-75 years with primary liver carcinoma and hepatitis B virus infection. Both conserved end residues are part of each CDR3. D genes are given only for firm matches. The size of a clone is reported for some rows only, either as once, few or many, or as a class for expanded clones.

size	J	D	V	length	CDR3	DNA
many	TRBJ2-2	.	TRBV11-2	13	CATLAWGSGELFF	TGTGCCACCCTGGCTTGGGGGTCCGGGGAGCTGTTTTTT
many	TRBJ2-3	TRBD2	TRBV11-2	16	CASSKGLAGGTDTQYF	TGTGCCAGCAGCAAGGGCCTAGCGGGAGGCACAGATACGCAGTATTTT
once	TRBJ2-3	.	TRBV5-1	15	CASSLVGECTDTQYF	TGCGCCAGCAGCTTGGTTGGGGAATGCACAGATACGCAGTATTTT
few	TRBJ1-1	.	TRBV10-2	13	CASSGVGVTEAFF	TGCGCCAGCAGTGGCGTCGGGGTTACTGAAGCTTTCTTT
once	TRBJ1-1	TRBD1	TRBV12-3/TRBV12-4	13	CASKRQGNTEASF	TGTGCCAGCAAGAGACAGGGGAACACTGAGGCTTCCTTT
few	TRBJ2-1	.	TRBV12-3/TRBV12-4	15	CASTDGSTTLNEQLF	TGTGCCAGCACGGACGGGTCTACAACCCTCAATGAGCAGCTCTTC
.	TRBJ1-2	.	TRBV11-3	14	CASSLVTVLDGYTF	TGTGCCAGCAGTTTAGTGACGGTTCTTGATGGCTACACCTTC
few	TRBJ1-2	.	TRBV10-2	18	CASSELDTWDPTNYGYTF	TGCGCCAGCAGTGAGCTTGACACGTGGGACCCTACTAACTATGGCTACACCTTC
.	TRBJ2-3	.	TRBV12-3/TRBV12-4	15	CASTKREGEYDEQYF	TGTGCCAGCACCAAGAGAGAGGGGGAGTACGATGAGCAGTATTTT
.	TRBJ2-3	TRBD2	TRBV11-2	17	CTSSWSLAGVGKDTQYF	TGTACCAGCAGCTGGTCACTAGCGGGAGTAGGGAAAGACACGCAGTATTTT
.	TRBJ2-3	.	TRBV1	15	CTSGRDSSLTDTQYF	TGCACCAGCGGTCGGGACTCTTCACTCACAGATACGCAGTATTTT
many	TRBJ2-7	TRBD1	TRBV12-3/TRBV12-4	15	CASSPMTGTPYEQYF	TGTGCCAGCAGTCCTATGACAGGGACCCCCTACGAGCAGTACTTC
few	TRBJ2-7	.	TRBV28	14	CASSFRSSPYEQYF	TGTGCCAGCAGTTTTCGCAGCTCTCCCTACGAGCAGTACTTC
once	TRBJ1-2	TRBD1	TRBV4-2	16	CASSPLRDRKHYGYIF	TGTGCCAGCAGCCCACTCCGGGACAGGAAACACTATGGCTACATCTTC
.	TRBJ2-1	TRBD1	TRBV11-2	13	CASETGSYNGHFF	TGTGCCAGCGAGACAGGGAGCTACAATGGGCACTTCTTC
.	TRBJ2-2	.	TRBV29-1	13	CSVDHLGCGELFF	TGCAGCGTTGATCACTTAGGGTGCGGGGAGCTGTTTTTT
many	TRBJ1-1	.	TRBV12-3/TRBV12-4	14	CASSLRGSNTEAFF	TGTGCCAGCAGTTTAAGGGGGTCGAACACTGAAGCTTTCTTT
.	TRBJ1-1	.	TRBV5-1	15	CASSFKGPQNTEAFF	TGCGCCAGCAGCTTTAAGGGGCCTCAGAACACTGAAGCTTTCTTT
once	TRBJ1-6	TRBD1	TRBV28	15	CASSVETGDNSPLHF	TGTGCCAGCAGTGTAGAAACAGGGGATAATTCACCCCTCCACTTT
.	TRBJ2-2	.	TRBV6-5	16	CASSYRPGASMGELFF	TGTGCCAGCAGTTACCGCCCGGGAGCTTCGATGGGGGAGCTGTTTTTT
many	TRBJ2-1	.	TRBV6-2/TRBV6-3	12	CASSYVNREQFF	TGTGCCAGCAGTTACGTGAATCGTGAGCAGTTCTTC
many	TRBJ2-3	TRBD1	TRBV4-1	16	CASSQIRGQLTDTQYF	TGCGCCAGCAGCCAAATTAGGGGGCAGCTGACAGATACGCAGTATTTT
many	TRBJ2-5	TRBD2	TRBV29-1	15	CSVKSGTSGTETQYF	TGCAGCGTTAAATCCGGGACTAGCGGGACGGAGACCCAGTACTTC
few	TRBJ2-2	.	TRBV5-1	14	CASSLDRHTGELFF	TGCGCCAGCAGCTTGGACAGGCACACCGGGGAGCTGTTTTTT
few	TRBJ2-2	.	TRBV21-1	17	CASSKERVREFSGELFF	TGTGCCAGCAGCAAAGAGAGGGTCAGGGAGTTTTCCGGGGAGCTGTTTTTT
.	TRBJ1-1	TRBD1	TRBV4-1	17	CASSPEDPGTGNTEAFF	TGCGCCAGCAGCCCCGAAGACCCCGGGACAGGGAACACTGAAGCTTTCTTT
.	TRBJ2-7	.	TRBV10-3	13	CAIRESSNYEQYF	TGTGCCATCAGAGAGTCAAGTAACTACGAGCAGTACTTC
.	TRBJ1-2	.	TRBV19	12	CASSTTGSGYTF	TGTGCCAGTAGTACTACAGGGAGTGGCTACACCTTC
many	TRBJ1-1	.	TRBV4-1	14	CASSQDSRGTEAFF	TGCGCCAGCAGCCAAGATTCTAGGGGGACTGAAGCTTTCTTT
many	TRBJ2-2	.	TRBV12-3/TRBV12-4	13	CASSSRNTGELFF	TGTGCCAGCAGTTCCCGGAACACCGGGGAGCTGTTTTTT
once	TRBJ2-1	TRBD2	TRBV10-3	18	CAIKSTSGDGSSYYEQFF	TGTGCCATCAAGTCGACTAGCGGGGACGGCAGCTCCTACTATGAGCAGTTCTTC
.	TRBJ2-1	TRBD2	TRBV11-1	16	CASSLAGTSERHEQFF	TGTGCCAGCAGTTTAGCCGGGACTAGCGAGAGACATGAGCAGTTCTTC
many	TRBJ2-1	TRBD2	TRBV12-3/TRBV12-4	17	CASSAGTSGTSYNEQFF	TGTGCCAGCAGCGCCGGGACTAGCGGAACCTCCTACAATGAGCAGTTCTTC
.	TRBJ2-2	TRBD1	TRBV28	16	CASSPPGPGGTGELFF	TGTGCCAGCAGTCCCCCCGGGCCAGGGGGAACCGGGGAGCTGTTTTTT
.	TRBJ2-1	.	TRBV7-9	15	CASSFWGRSYSEQFF	TGTGCCAGCAGCTTCTGGGGAAGGTCCTACAGTGAGCAGTTCTTC
.	TRBJ1-2	.	TRBV11-2	16	CGSSLVRGVGSYGYTF	TGTGGCAGCAGCTTAGTCAGAGGGGTTGGTTCATATGGCTACACCTTC
many	TRBJ1-4	.	TRBV1	14	CTSSQERGHEKLFF	TGCACCAGCAGCCAGGAGCGCGGCCATGAAAAACTGTTTTTT
.	TRBJ1-6	.	TRBV4-1	18	CASNQEGSMGSYNSPLHF	TGCGCCAGCAACCAAGAAGGTTCGATGGGCTCCTATAATTCACCTCTCCACTTT
once	TRBJ2-5	TRBD2	TRBV6-1	18	CYSSEGLGLALYQETQYF	TGTTACAGCAGTGAAGGCCTTGGACTAGCCCTGTACCAAGAGACCCAGTATTTC